What follows are 14 T cell receptor beta chains derived from one specimen sequenced in a study of shared clonotypes between healthy human individuals. TCRdb keeps only in-frame clones here, not all; method: immunoSEQ multiplex PCR. The sample carries fewer than 600,000 clones, roughly three quarters recorded once. The sequenced material came from PBMCs. Receptors were obtained from a woman aged 40 to 50 in good health. Some clones in this sample may be carry-over from other donors' samples.

This sequence joins TRBV4-1 and TRBJ1-4; tentatively, D is TRBD1 (5 bases). There are 15 residues in the CDR3. In germline, CDR1 is MGHRA, CDR2 YSYEKL. Trimming stripped 0 bases from V and 11 bases from J, with 16 bases between. In nucleotides, the CDR3 is TGCGCCAGCAGCCAAGAAGCGGGGACCTCATACAAACTGTTTTTT. It encodes CASSQEAGTSYKLFF.

This rearrangement joins TRBV11-3 to TRBJ2-5; the D gene is possibly TRBD2 (6 bases). V was trimmed by 5 bases and J by 9 bases, leaving 25 bases between them. Germline V lookup: CDR1 SGHNT, CDR2 YENEEA. The CDR3 is 16 residues long. CDR3 protein: CASSAGRGEGLRAQYF. As DNA, the CDR3 is TGTGCCAGCAGCGCCGGGCGCGGGGAAGGTTTGCGGGCCCAGTACTTC.

This sequence joins TRBV18 and TRBJ1-4, with 9 positions matching TRBD1. The V segment lost 3 bases and the J segment 7 bases; nucleotides outside the gene matches: 6. CDR1 and CDR2 (germline): KGHSH, LQKENI. The CDR3 totals 15 residues. The CDR3 coding sequence is TGTGCCAGCTCACCCACAGGGGGCGCGGGTGAAAAACTGTTTTTT. Translated: CASSPTGGAGEKLFF.

The gene calls are TRBV19 and TRBJ2-1; 12 bases map to TRBD2. The trim removed 6 bases at V and 5 bases at J, leaving 5 bases unmatched. CDR3 length: 15 amino acids. Looked up from germline, CDR1 is LNHDA and CDR2 is SQIVND (reference sequence). The CDR3 here is CASRRLAGDHNEQFF. As DNA, the CDR3 is TGTGCCAGTAGAAGACTAGCGGGAGACCACAATGAGCAGTTCTTC.

As concerns this clone: Germline is not matched at one junction end, which may reflect a read error. The V call is TRBV20-1, the J call TRBJ1-2; no definite D call. Germline CDR1 and CDR2: DFQATT and SNEGSKA (reference sequence). The CDR3 has 11 residues. In nucleotides, the CDR3 is TGCAGAGCTAGAGATACGGGGGGCTACACCTTC. Encoded protein: CRARDTGGYTF.

Of note for this clone: A read error may be the cause here, since a much bigger clone is one base away. CDR3 nucleotides: TGTGCCAGCAGCCCAGGGACAGTCGGAAACACCATATATTTT. Its translation is CASSPGTVGNTIYF. This chain uses TRBV7-3 with TRBJ1-3, with 7 bases lining up with TRBD1. CDR1 and CDR2 (germline): SGHTA, FQGTGA. This CDR3 has 14 residues. V gave up 5 bases and J gave up 4 bases; unmatched junction bases: 5.

This chain joins TRBV28 and TRBJ2-3, with 8 bases identical to TRBD2. V was pared by 9 bases and J by 3 bases, with 11 bases of the junction left unmatched. Germline V gives CDR1 MDHEN, CDR2 SYDVKM. This CDR3 has 15 residues. CDR3 region: CASTKLAGWTDTQYF. For the CDR3, the DNA is TGTGCCAGTACAAAATTAGCGGGATGGACAGATACGCAGTATTTT.

A note on this clone: A far larger clone lies a single base away; this is likely a read error. The V gene is TRBV5-6, the J gene TRBJ2-3, with D perhaps given as TRBD1 or TRBD2 (5 bases each). In germline, CDR1 is SGHDT, CDR2 YYEEEE. The CDR3 contains 13 residues. The CDR3 spells CASSRDRTYTQYF. The CDR3 nucleotides read TGTGCCAGCAGCCGGGACCGCACATATACGCAGTATTTT.

V usage is TRBV9 and J usage is TRBJ2-3, with TRBD2 as a possible D gene (6 bases). The CDR3 consists of 16 residues. The V gene's germline CDR1 is SGDLS and CDR2 YYNGEE. The germline V and J ends were trimmed by 1 base and 0 bases, with 12 bases remaining between them. The CDR3 DNA is TGTGCCAGCAGCGTATCGGGCGGGGCTAGCACAGATACGCAGTATTTT. Protein: CASSVSGGASTDTQYF.

To note about this clone: Since a much larger clone is just one base distant, this may be a read error. Other DNA sequences in the same sample also yield this CDR3. The rearrangement links TRBV7-9 to TRBJ2-7; D is possibly TRBD1 (5 bases). The CDR3 loop spans 12 amino acids. Germline CDR1 reads SEHNR; CDR2 reads FQNEAQ (reference sequence). Trimming removed 3 bases at V and 4 bases at J, with 7 bases between. CDR3 DNA: TGTGCCAGCAGCTTGCAGGGTTACGAGCAGTACTTC. It specifies CASSLQGYEQYF.

A single count supports this clone. The chain joins TRBV20-1 to TRBJ2-7, with D uncertain. The CDR3 runs 11 residues. Germline lookup yields CDR1 DFQATT and CDR2 SNEGSKA (reference sequence). Between the trimmed V and J ends, which lost 6 bases and 1 base, there was a span of 7 bases. Written as DNA, the CDR3 is TGCAGTGCCGCACAGTCCTACGAGCAGTACTTC. As protein: CSAAQSYEQYF.

This chain joins TRBV5-1 and TRBJ2-2; 7 positions agree with TRBD1. CDR3 size: 14 residues. V trimming: 2 bases; J trimming: 5 bases; junction bases outside the gene matches: 3. Germline lookup yields CDR1 SGHRS and CDR2 YFSETQ. The CDR3 bases are TGCGCCAGCAGCTTCACAGGGGAAACCGGGGAGCTGTTTTTT. Translated: CASSFTGETGELFF.

On this clone itself: A read error may be the cause here, since a much bigger clone is one base away. V usage is TRBV11-2 and J usage is TRBJ2-1; D is uncertain. Per the germline V gene, CDR1 is SGHAT and CDR2 is FQNNGV. The CDR3 has 12 residues. The CDR3 bases are TGTGCCAGCGGCTTTAGGGTGGGGGAGCAGTTCTTC. Residues: CASGFRVGEQFF.

In DNA, the CDR3 is TGTGCCAGCAGCTTGGCCTCAGGAGCTGGCGAGACCCAGTACTTC. Translation: CASSLASGAGETQYF. This chain connects TRBV5-4 to TRBJ2-5; unclear D gene. The CDR3 spans 15 residues. V was shortened by 0 bases and J by 5 bases, with 14 bases between the two germline ends. Germline CDR1 and CDR2: SGHNT and YYREEE (reference sequence). Filled out from reference TRBV5-4 and TRBJ2-5, the complete variable domain reads ETGVTQSPTHLIKTRGQQVTLRCSSQSGHNTVSWYQQALGQGPQFIFQYYREEENGRGNFPPRFSGLQFPNYSSELNVNALELDDSALYLCASSLASGAGETQYFGPGTRLLVL.